The TCR beta chain under discussion was sequenced for a study of OX40 agonist ivuxolimab in advanced cancers. This CDR3 is 16 amino acids long. In germline, CDR1 is ENHRY, CDR2 SYGVKD. After removal of 5 bases from V and 6 bases from J, the junction contained 11 bases not matched to a gene. Data came from immunoSEQ multiplex PCR; TCRdb stores just in-frame clones and leaves some out. This sample has 90,000 to 95,000 clones, with around 87% found just once. The material was CD4+ or CD8+ T cells sorted from blood, obtained in a trial of the OX40 agonist ivuxolimab. The genes are TRBV10-3 and TRBJ2-1; 9 nucleotides align to TRBD2. The sequence derives from an adult with an advanced solid tumor such as melanoma, head and neck, liver or kidney cancer. The CDR3 coding sequence is TGTGCCATCAGTCCAGCTGGGGCGGGAGGGGCCAATGAGCAGTTCTTC. Encoded protein: CAISPAGAGGANEQFF.